The 24 T cell receptor beta chains below come from one sample, sequenced in a study of response to subunit inactivated influenza vaccine. TCRdb passed the RT-PCR reads through MiXCR, listing each CDR3 protein once. The sample yields hundreds of thousands of distinct CDR3 sequences, more than 15% seen once. The sequencing used PBMCs from blood, collected 11 to 12 days after vaccination. These receptors were taken from a man between 50 and 59 years old who received an inactivated influenza vaccine.

As DNA, the CDR3 is TGCGCCAGCAGCTGGGGAGCAGGGGAAGAGACCCAGTACTTC. Protein: CASSWGAGEETQYF. The chain carries TRBV5-1 and TRBJ2-5; D might be TRBD1 (6 bases). The CDR3 consists of 14 residues. Trimming shortened V by 3 bases and J by 3 bases, and 12 bases separated the two germline ends. The germline V gene has CDR1 SGHRS and CDR2 YFSETQ.

The chain combines TRBV4-2 with TRBJ2-7; 11 bases align to TRBD2. Germline CDR1 is LGHNA and CDR2 is YNFKEQ. The CDR3 extends over 17 amino acids. The V segment lost 4 bases and the J segment 3 bases; nucleotides outside the gene matches: 11. The CDR3 nucleotides are TGTGCCAGCAGCCCGCTAGCGGGGGGTATACGTTTCTACGAGCAGTACTTC. It specifies CASSPLAGGIRFYEQYF.

This rearrangement joins TRBV6-1 to TRBJ1-6; 8 nucleotides match TRBD1. The germline V gene has CDR1 MNHNS and CDR2 SASEGT. This CDR3 region has 16 residues. Trimming took 7 bases from V and 7 from J; bases not matched to a gene: 12. CDR3 loop: CASKPPGGQGNSPLHF. The DNA for the CDR3 is TGTGCCAGCAAACCCCCAGGAGGACAGGGAAATTCACCCCTCCACTTT.

This chain connects TRBV5-1 to TRBJ1-2; 7 positions agree with TRBD1. This CDR3 spans 15 amino acids. Germline CDR1 is SGHRS and CDR2 is YFSETQ. V shed 1 base and J 5 bases; nucleotides not matched to a gene: 8. Here the CDR3 reads CASSLRSGGAYGYTF. For the CDR3, the DNA is TGCGCCAGCAGCTTGAGGTCAGGGGGGGCGTATGGCTACACCTTC.

The chain uses TRBV7-9 and TRBJ2-7; no clear D. Germline CDR1 is SEHNR and CDR2 is FQNEAQ (reference sequence). This CDR3 is 14 amino acids long. Deletions cut 1 base from V and 1 base from J, with 8 bases between. The CDR3 DNA reads TGTGCCAGCAGCTTAGTCTCCGAGTCCTACGAGCAGTACTTC. The encoded protein is CASSLVSESYEQYF. The full variable domain, with the rest looked up from reference TRBV7-9 and TRBJ2-7, is DTGVSQNPRHKITKRGQNVTFRCDPISEHNRLYWYRQTLGQGPEFLTYFQNEAQLEKSRLLSDRFSAERPKGSFSTLEIQRTEQGDSAMYLCASSLVSESYEQYFGPGTRLTVT.

A few counts support this clonotype. This sequence joins TRBV29-1 and TRBJ2-7; a possible D gene is TRBD2 (6 bases). Germline V gene sequence: CDR1 SQVTM, CDR2 ANQGSEA. This CDR3 spans 13 amino acids. DNA for the CDR3: TGCCCCCAGGGACCCAGGGAGGTAGGGGAGCAGTACTTC. Amino acids: CPQGPREVGEQYF.

This clonotype was counted a few times. The chain links TRBV24-1 to TRBJ2-3; tentatively, D is TRBD2 (6 bases). The CDR3 runs to 17 residues. Trimming took 0 bases from V and 3 from J, leaving 15 bases between them. Germline V gives CDR1 KGHDR, CDR2 SFDVKD. As DNA, the CDR3 is TGTGCCACCAGTGATTTGAGGATCGGGGGTGGAACAGATACGCAGTATTTT. This codes for CATSDLRIGGGTDTQYF.

In its sample, this clonotype was seen a few times. CDR3 DNA: TGCAGCGTTCGAAATAACAGGGCGAATGAGCAGTTCTTC. Its translation is CSVRNNRANEQFF. This sequence joins TRBV29-1 and TRBJ2-1, with D perhaps matching TRBD1 (6 bases). Trimming removed 5 bases at V and 7 bases at J, with 15 bases between. From germline, CDR1 is SQVTM and CDR2 ANQGSEA. The CDR3 loop spans 13 amino acids.

Worth noting for this clonotype: The conserved phenylalanine or tryptophan is not found at the CDR3 terminus, so this likely reflects a read error. The chain is built from TRBV5-1 and TRBJ2-2; D gene uncertain. The germline gives CDR1 SGHRS, CDR2 YFSETQ. This CDR3 contains 18 residues. V lost 0 bases to trimming and J lost 6 bases, with 21 bases between them. The CDR3 here is CASSLVPTLRQHPGELFL. CDR3 coding DNA: TGCGCCAGCAGCTTGGTCCCGACTTTAAGACAACACCCCGGGGAGCTGTTTCTT.

V and J are TRBV12-5 and TRBJ1-5; D uncertain. CDR1 is LGHNT and CDR2 is FRNRAP in the germline V gene. The CDR3 extends over 12 amino acids. V lost 7 bases to trimming and J lost 7 bases, with 11 bases between them. CDR3 in DNA: TGTGCTAGTGCCATAGATAGCCAGCCCCAGCATTTT. This encodes CASAIDSQPQHF.

This clonotype was found a few times. The chain links TRBV4-1 to TRBJ2-5; 10 bases agree with TRBD2. The V gene end was trimmed by 4 bases and the J gene end by 2 bases; junction bases not matched to a gene: 4. CDR3 length: 15 residues. CDR1 and CDR2 (germline): MGHRA, YSYEKL. CDR3 residues: CASSPSGLAQETQYF. DNA of the CDR3: TGCGCCAGCAGCCCCTCGGGACTAGCGCAAGAGACCCAGTACTTC.

This clonotype has more than one count but fewer than ten. The chain has TRBV6-2 or TRBV6-3 and TRBJ2-4; possible D gene TRBD2, 6 bases. The CDR3 is 18 residues long. The V gene lost 0 bases and the J gene lost 9 bases, with 24 bases spanning the gap. The germline V gene encodes CDR1 MNHEY and CDR2 SVGEGT. The CDR3 DNA reads TGTGCCAGCAGTTACTCCACGCGGGAAGGAGGGGATTTAGGCATTCAGTACTTC. It translates to CASSYSTREGGDLGIQYF.

This chain connects TRBV7-8 to TRBJ1-5; no firm D call. Germline V gene data show CDR1 as SGHVS and CDR2 as FQNEAQ. V was trimmed by 2 bases and J by 2 bases, leaving 13 bases between them. CDR3 size: 16 residues. As DNA, the CDR3 is TGTGCCAGCAGCTTAATGGGAGGGCTAGGCAATCAGCCCCAGCATTTT. This codes for CASSLMGGLGNQPQHF.

The chain joins TRBV20-1 to TRBJ2-7, with 9 bases fitting TRBD1. This CDR3 spans 13 amino acids. V was clipped by 2 bases and J by 4 bases; unmatched bases: 3. From germline, CDR1 is DFQATT and CDR2 SNEGSKA (reference sequence). The CDR3, as DNA: TGCAGTGCTAGATTTGACAGGGGGTACGAGCAGTACTTC. This sequence encodes CSARFDRGYEQYF.

The chain combines TRBV12-3 or TRBV12-4 with TRBJ2-4; D might be TRBD2 (7 bases). This CDR3 contains 14 residues. With 1 base removed from V and 9 bases from J, the gap between germline ends came to 13 bases. The CDR3 loop reads CASSLGRGAVIQYF. The CDR3 bases are TGTGCCAGCAGTTTAGGACGGGGGGCCGTCATTCAGTACTTC.

This sequence joins TRBV29-1 and TRBJ2-7; TRBD1 might be the D (5 bases). Germline CDR1 SQVTM, CDR2 ANQGSEA. V was clipped by 5 bases and J by 5 bases, with 19 bases between them. This CDR3 comprises 14 residues. CDR3 DNA sequence: TGCAGCGTTTCCGGGCAGGGTATAGCCAACGAGCAGTACTTC. It encodes CSVSGQGIANEQYF.

This clonotype has only a few counts. This chain connects TRBV24-1 to TRBJ1-2; D is possibly TRBD1 (6 bases). This CDR3 contains 15 residues. Trimming cost V 4 bases and J 2 bases, with 13 bases left between them. Germline values: CDR1 KGHDR, CDR2 SFDVKD. This CDR3 is CATSDPGQPNYGYTF. Here the CDR3 DNA reads TGTGCCACCAGTGACCCAGGACAGCCAAACTATGGCTACACCTTC.

V gene TRBV20-1 combines with J gene TRBJ1-2; D call uncertain. CDR3 length equals 14 residues. Germline lookup yields CDR1 DFQATT and CDR2 SNEGSKA (reference sequence). With 1 base removed from V and 4 bases from J, the gap between germline ends came to 13 bases. The CDR3 is CSARADNRLYGYTF. The DNA for the CDR3 is TGCAGTGCTAGAGCGGATAACAGACTCTATGGCTACACCTTC.

This clonotype was recorded a few times. V gene TRBV29-1 combines with J gene TRBJ2-3; 7 bases align to TRBD1. The CDR3 covers 14 residues. Germline CDR1 reads SQVTM; CDR2 reads ANQGSEA. V was pared by 4 bases and J by 2 bases, with 6 bases of the junction left unmatched. CDR3 bases: TGCAGCGTTGTAGAGGGGGCGGTCACAGATACGCAGTATTTT. Translating it yields CSVVEGAVTDTQYF.

This clonotype appeared a few times. The V and J genes are TRBV12-3 or TRBV12-4 and TRBJ1-3; no firm D call. The CDR3 consists of 14 residues. Trimming cost V 1 base and J 1 base, with 5 bases left between them. The CDR3 DNA is TGTGCCAGCAGTTTAGGTCAGTCTGGAAACACCATATATTTT. Translating gives CASSLGQSGNTIYF.

There are a few counts of this clonotype. The V gene is TRBV5-6, the J gene TRBJ2-7; D perhaps matches TRBD2 (5 bases). Trimming shortened V by 2 bases and J by 3 bases, and 15 bases separated the two germline ends. This CDR3 contains 15 residues. The germline CDR1 and CDR2 sequences are SGHDT and YYEEEE. CDR3 sequence (DNA): TGTGCCAGCAGCTTTGGCCGGGGTGGTCACTACGAGCAGTACTTC. Translated: CASSFGRGGHYEQYF.

For this clonotype: The conserved phenylalanine or tryptophan normally closing the CDR3 is absent here, so this likely arose from a read error. The V and J genes are TRBV27 and TRBJ2-3, with 7 bases lining up with TRBD1. The length of the CDR3 is 15 residues. With V trimmed by 5 bases and J by 1 base, 6 bases remained unmatched. Germline CDR1 reads MNHEY; CDR2 reads SMNVEV (reference sequence). The DNA of the CDR3 is TGTGCCAGCAGTGCAACCGGGACAGGCACAGATACGCAGTATTAT. Amino acids: CASSATGTGTDTQYY.

The table lists this clonotype with a few counts. This chain uses TRBV4-2 with TRBJ2-2, with D possibly matching TRBD2 (5 bases). In germline, CDR1 is LGHNA, CDR2 YNFKEQ. V was cut by 3 bases and J by 7 bases, with 18 bases left in between. This CDR3 is built from 16 residues. DNA of the CDR3: TGTGCCAGCAGCCAGAGGGCACTAGGTTCTAGCGGGGAGCTGTTTTTT. This sequence encodes CASSQRALGSSGELFF.

This clonotype has just a few counts. The rearrangement uses TRBV7-6 and TRBJ1-1; 7 positions agree with TRBD1. Per germline, CDR1 SGHVS and CDR2 FNYEAQ. The CDR3 length is 15 residues. V lost 5 bases to trimming and J lost 0 bases; unmatched junction nucleotides: 6. DNA of the CDR3: TGTGCCAGCAGCACTTGGGACAGCATGAACACTGAAGCTTTCTTT. Translating it yields CASSTWDSMNTEAFF.